Below are 27 T cell receptor beta chains sequenced from a single sample in a study of blood T cells in healthy people across ages. A second roughly 6 to 11 cycle PCR used barcoded and J-beta primers. TCRdb re-called the 5' RACE reads with MiXCR, one entry per CDR3 protein. The table lists under 2 million distinct CDR3 sequences, roughly 32% of them singletons. Sample: blood. These receptors originate from a woman in her twenties or thirties in good health.

This clonotype was counted a few times. The chain combines TRBV7-2 with TRBJ2-3; D gene uncertain. Germline CDR1 SGHTA, CDR2 FQGNSA. The CDR3 is 15 residues long. The V gene lost 0 bases and the J gene lost 5 bases, with 12 bases spanning the gap. The CDR3 DNA follows: TGTGCCAGCAGCTTAGCCATGTCACGCGTAGATACGCAGTATTTT. This sequence encodes CASSLAMSRVDTQYF.

This clonotype showed up just a few times. The CDR3 DNA sequence: TGTGCCAGCAGTTACCAGTGGAGCTCCTACGAGCAGTACTTC. It specifies CASSYQWSSYEQYF. V usage is TRBV6-5 and J usage is TRBJ2-7; no clear D. The germline V gene has CDR1 MNHEY and CDR2 SVGAGI. This CDR3 is 14 amino acids long. V was pared by 2 bases and J by 0 bases, with 8 bases between.

The V gene is TRBV5-1, the J gene TRBJ2-1, with 11 bases identical to TRBD2. Germline CDR1 and CDR2: SGHRS and YFSETQ. This CDR3 is 16 amino acids long. With V trimmed by 3 bases and J by 9 bases, 11 bases remained unmatched. CDR3 in amino acids: CASSWGTSGRLGEQFF. The CDR3 region has the DNA TGCGCCAGCAGCTGGGGGACTAGCGGCCGGCTCGGTGAGCAGTTCTTC.

The chain has TRBV4-1 and TRBJ2-1, with 10 bases identical to TRBD2. Germline CDR1 reads MGHRA; CDR2 reads YSYEKL. The V gene end was trimmed by 4 bases and the J gene end by 3 bases; junction bases not matched to a gene: 9. The CDR3 runs 17 residues. DNA of the CDR3: TGCGCCAGCAGCCCATACAGCGGGGGGGCCTTCTACAATGAGCAGTTCTTC. Protein sequence: CASSPYSGGAFYNEQFF.

This rearrangement joins TRBV7-8 to TRBJ2-3; the D gene is possibly TRBD2 (7 bases). Germline assignment: CDR1 SGHVS and CDR2 FQNEAQ. With 6 bases removed from V and 6 bases from J, the gap between germline ends came to 19 bases. The CDR3 contains 15 residues. The CDR3 is CASSSLGGAGDTQYF. CDR3 coding DNA: TGTGCCAGCAGTTCGCTTGGGGGGGCTGGGGATACGCAGTATTTT.

The rearrangement links TRBV18 to TRBJ2-1; the match to TRBD2 covers 10 bases. There are 15 residues in the CDR3. With V trimmed by 4 bases and J by 8 bases, 8 bases remained unmatched. CDR1 is KGHSH, CDR2 LQKENI, per germline. The CDR3 reads CASSLQREGGDEQFF. CDR3 coding DNA: TGTGCCAGCTCACTCCAGCGGGAGGGCGGGGATGAGCAGTTCTTC.

This clonotype has a handful of counts. J is TRBJ2-5 and V is TRBV9; 9 bases are shared with TRBD1. The CDR3 runs to 14 residues. Germline V gene sequence: CDR1 SGDLS, CDR2 YYNGEE. Losses at the gene ends were 3 bases for V and 11 bases for J; bases not matched to a gene: 11. The CDR3 region is CASSAQGAFIGQYF. CDR3 DNA sequence: TGTGCCAGCAGCGCACAGGGGGCGTTTATCGGGCAGTACTTC. Complete variable domain (other parts from reference TRBV9 and TRBJ2-5): DSGVTQTPKHLITATGQRVTLRCSPRSGDLSVYWYQQSLDQGLQFLIQYYNGEERAKGNILERFSAQQFPDLHSELNLSSLELGDSALYFCASSAQGAFIGQYFGPGTRLLVL.

V gene TRBV7-9 combines with J gene TRBJ1-6, with a tentative D call TRBD1 (5 bases). V was pared by 5 bases and J by 18 bases, with 14 bases between. The CDR3 is made up of 11 amino acids. Germline V gene data show CDR1 as SEHNR and CDR2 as FQNEAQ (reference sequence). The DNA for the CDR3 is TGTGCCAGCAGCCCCGGGACTCTACGCCACTTT. Translating gives CASSPGTLRHF.

The table lists this clonotype with many counts. The chain couples TRBV5-5 to TRBJ2-3; 9 nucleotides match TRBD1. Germline trimming cut 3 bases from V and 4 bases from J; bases unmatched to any gene: 3. Germline V gene lookup returns CDR1 SGHKS and CDR2 YYEKEE (reference sequence). This CDR3 has 14 amino acids. Here the CDR3 reads CASSSRTGADTQYF. The DNA for the CDR3 is TGTGCCAGCAGCTCTCGGACAGGGGCAGATACGCAGTATTTT.

The chain recombines TRBV5-1 with TRBJ1-2; 7 bases are a match to TRBD1. This CDR3 comprises 14 residues. Trimming cost V 0 bases and J 8 bases; bases outside gene matches: 7. Germline-derived CDR1 and CDR2 are SGHRS and YFSETQ. For the CDR3, the DNA is TGCGCCAGCAGCTTGGACAGGGGATCACAGGGCTACACCTTC. Encoded protein: CASSLDRGSQGYTF.

This clonotype was recorded once. The chain has TRBV5-5 and TRBJ2-2, with D maybe TRBD1 (6 bases). The germline V gene has CDR1 SGHKS and CDR2 YYEKEE (reference sequence). This CDR3 comprises 19 residues. V lost 0 bases to trimming and J lost 4 bases, with 22 bases between them. This CDR3 reads CASSLGGAGQKKFTGELFF. The CDR3 coding sequence is TGTGCCAGCAGCTTGGGGGGCGCAGGACAGAAGAAGTTCACCGGGGAGCTGTTTTTT.

The count of this clonotype is one. The rearrangement links TRBV27 to TRBJ2-1, with 13 bases that match TRBD2. CDR3 length: 15 amino acids. The germline CDR1 and CDR2 sequences are MNHEY and SMNVEV (reference sequence). With V trimmed by 8 bases and J by 4 bases, 5 bases remained unmatched. CDR3 sequence (DNA): TGTGCCAGCCGGGGACTAGCGGGAAGGTACAATGAGCAGTTCTTC. Protein product: CASRGLAGRYNEQFF.

This clonotype was seen a handful of times. The V call is TRBV28, the J call TRBJ2-1, with 10 bases lining up with TRBD1. Trimming at V came to 5 bases and at J to 9 bases, leaving 10 bases not matched to a gene. CDR3 length equals 15 residues. Germline CDR1 is MDHEN and CDR2 is SYDVKM. The CDR3 here is CASSLPGTGVTEQFF. In nucleotides, the CDR3 is TGTGCCAGCAGTCTCCCCGGGACAGGGGTAACTGAGCAGTTCTTC.

The J gene is TRBJ2-1, the V gene TRBV27; D unclear. With 2 bases removed from V and 5 bases from J, the gap between germline ends came to 19 bases. The CDR3 runs 17 residues. Germline V lookup: CDR1 MNHEY, CDR2 SMNVEV (reference sequence). Here the CDR3 DNA reads TGTGCCAGCAGTTTAACAAGGCTTCTCGGTGCGCACAATGAGCAGTTCTTC. Encoded protein: CASSLTRLLGAHNEQFF.

This clonotype occurred a few times. The rearrangement links TRBV5-4 to TRBJ2-3, with TRBD1 matching over 8 bases. J was trimmed by 4 bases and V by 4 bases; bases with no gene match: 5. CDR1 and CDR2 from the germline V gene are SGHNT and YYREEE (reference sequence). This CDR3 is built from 14 residues. The CDR3 here is CASSTQGAADTQYF. The DNA of the CDR3 is TGTGCCAGCAGCACCCAGGGGGCCGCAGATACGCAGTATTTT.

The chain couples TRBV5-1 to TRBJ2-5; 7 positions agree with TRBD1. Germline values: CDR1 SGHRS, CDR2 YFSETQ. The CDR3 is 17 amino acids. V was pared by 4 bases and J by 0 bases, with 12 bases of the junction left unmatched. The DNA for the CDR3 is TGCGCCAGCAGCGATCGAAGGATCGGGACAGACCAAGAGACCCAGTACTTC. The encoded protein is CASSDRRIGTDQETQYF.

This clonotype was seen a handful of times. This rearrangement joins TRBV7-7 to TRBJ2-5; maybe TRBD2 (6 bases). With 2 bases removed from V and 2 bases from J, the gap between germline ends came to 12 bases. Germline-derived CDR1 and CDR2 are SSHAT and FNYEAQ (reference sequence). The CDR3 is 15 residues long. As DNA, the CDR3 is TGTGCCAGCAGCTTAAGGGCGGGATGGCAAGAGACCCAGTACTTC. Protein: CASSLRAGWQETQYF.

The chain recombines TRBV11-2 with TRBJ2-4; tentative D call: TRBD2 (6 bases). CDR1 is SGHAT and CDR2 is FQNNGV in the germline V gene. The CDR3 extends over 16 amino acids. Trimming stripped 5 bases from V and 1 base from J, with 15 bases between. CDR3 bases: TGTGCCAGCAGCAGACGGACGGGGGAGGCCAAAAACATTCAGTACTTC. Translation gives CASSRRTGEAKNIQYF.

The chain uses TRBV30 and TRBJ2-3; tentatively, D is TRBD1 or TRBD2 (6 bases each). CDR1 is GTSNPN and CDR2 is SVGIG in the germline V gene (reference sequence). The CDR3 loop spans 14 amino acids. The germline V and J ends were trimmed by 4 bases and 4 bases, with 15 bases remaining between them. This chain's CDR3 is CAWNWGARADTQYF. The CDR3 nucleotides are TGTGCCTGGAACTGGGGGGCCCGAGCAGATACGCAGTATTTT.

This clonotype has only a few counts. Here the CDR3 reads CASSLYGQGRHKADTQYF. CDR3 in DNA: TGCGCCAGCAGCTTGTACGGACAGGGACGGCACAAGGCAGATACGCAGTATTTT. The chain joins TRBV5-1 to TRBJ2-3, with TRBD1 matching over 8 bases. This CDR3 is built from 18 residues. Trimming at V came to 1 base and at J to 4 bases, leaving 14 bases not matched to a gene. Germline CDR1 and CDR2: SGHRS and YFSETQ. Full variable domain (rest looked up from reference TRBV5-1 and TRBJ2-3): KAGVTQTPRYLIKTRGQQVTLSCSPISGHRSVSWYQQTPGQGLQFLFEYFSETQRNKGNFPGRFSGRQFSNSRSEMNVSTLELGDSALYLCASSLYGQGRHKADTQYFGPGTRLTVL.

For this clonotype: It may be a read error: a sequence one base away is much more abundant. The chain carries TRBV20-1 and TRBJ2-3; maybe TRBD2 (6 bases). Germline V gene sequence: CDR1 DFQATT, CDR2 SNEGSKA (reference sequence). CDR3 size: 13 residues. V lost 6 bases and J 5 bases, leaving 15 bases between the germline ends. The CDR3 DNA reads TGCAGTGCCCAGGGACGGGGAGGAGATACGCAGTATTTT. Translating gives CSAQGRGGDTQYF.

This clonotype was recorded at least ten times. CDR3 protein: CASSRLPGLATYDTQYF. The CDR3 DNA reads as TGTGCCAGCAGCCGCTTACCGGGACTAGCGACGTACGATACGCAGTATTTT. The chain has TRBV12-3 or TRBV12-4 and TRBJ2-3; TRBD2 agrees at 10 bases. The CDR3 length is 17 residues. With 6 bases clipped from V and 6 bases from J, the junction kept 15 bases outside the gene matches.

With regard to this clonotype: A junction end diverges from the germline sequence, so it may reflect a read error. This chain joins TRBV12-3 or TRBV12-4 and TRBJ1-5; 10 bases line up with TRBD1. This CDR3 region has 16 residues. CDR3: CASSPSGQGNNRPQHF. The CDR3 coding sequence is TGTGCCAGCAGTCCATCGGGACAGGGGAACAATCGGCCCCAGCATTTT.

At least ten counts were recorded for this clonotype. The rearrangement uses TRBV20-1 and TRBJ2-5; 9 bases fit TRBD2. Germline V gene data show CDR1 as DFQATT and CDR2 as SNEGSKA (reference sequence). This CDR3 contains 15 residues. V dropped 5 bases and J dropped 6; count of bases not matched to a gene: 13. In nucleotides, the CDR3 is TGCAGTGCTTCCGAAACCGGGACTAGCCTGAAGACCCAGTACTTC. The encoded protein is CSASETGTSLKTQYF.

The chain has TRBV5-1 and TRBJ2-3, with unresolved D. Germline CDR1 SGHRS, CDR2 YFSETQ. This CDR3 is built from 15 residues. Deletions cut 5 bases from V and 3 bases from J, with 16 bases between. The CDR3 sequence: CASSGSGFGTDTQYF. The CDR3, as DNA: TGCGCCAGCAGTGGTTCAGGCTTCGGTACAGATACGCAGTATTTT.

At least ten counts were recorded for this clonotype. This rearrangement joins TRBV11-2 to TRBJ2-5; D assignment may be TRBD1 or TRBD2 (5 bases each). With 5 bases removed from V and 1 base from J, the gap between germline ends came to 8 bases. In germline, CDR1 is SGHAT, CDR2 FQNNGV. The CDR3 is 13 amino acids. CDR3 nucleotide sequence: TGTGCCAGCAGCACGGGGCCCCAAGAGACCCAGTACTTC. Translating gives CASSTGPQETQYF.

The rearrangement links TRBV11-2 to TRBJ2-7; D gene uncertain. CDR3 length equals 13 residues. The germline V gene encodes CDR1 SGHAT and CDR2 FQNNGV. The ends were cut back, 5 bases at V and 4 bases at J, with 12 bases in the middle. CDR3 bases: TGTGCCAGCAGCCCTCCCCTTTGGTACGAGCAGTACTTC. This codes for CASSPPLWYEQYF.